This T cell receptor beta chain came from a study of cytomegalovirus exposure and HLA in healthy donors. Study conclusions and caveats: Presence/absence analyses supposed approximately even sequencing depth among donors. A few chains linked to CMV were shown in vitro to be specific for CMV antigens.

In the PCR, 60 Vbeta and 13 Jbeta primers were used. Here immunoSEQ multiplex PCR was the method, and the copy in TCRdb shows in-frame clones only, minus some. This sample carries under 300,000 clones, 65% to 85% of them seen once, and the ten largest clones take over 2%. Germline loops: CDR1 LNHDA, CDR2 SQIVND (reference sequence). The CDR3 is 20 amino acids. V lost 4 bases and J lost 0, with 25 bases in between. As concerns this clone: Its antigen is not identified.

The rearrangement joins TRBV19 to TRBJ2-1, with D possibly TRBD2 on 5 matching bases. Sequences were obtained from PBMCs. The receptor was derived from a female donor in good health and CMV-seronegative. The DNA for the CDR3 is TGTGCCAGTAGTAGGAAATATTGGACTGACCCTCCCATCTCCTACAATGAGCAGTTCTTC. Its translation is CASSRKYWTDPPISYNEQFF.